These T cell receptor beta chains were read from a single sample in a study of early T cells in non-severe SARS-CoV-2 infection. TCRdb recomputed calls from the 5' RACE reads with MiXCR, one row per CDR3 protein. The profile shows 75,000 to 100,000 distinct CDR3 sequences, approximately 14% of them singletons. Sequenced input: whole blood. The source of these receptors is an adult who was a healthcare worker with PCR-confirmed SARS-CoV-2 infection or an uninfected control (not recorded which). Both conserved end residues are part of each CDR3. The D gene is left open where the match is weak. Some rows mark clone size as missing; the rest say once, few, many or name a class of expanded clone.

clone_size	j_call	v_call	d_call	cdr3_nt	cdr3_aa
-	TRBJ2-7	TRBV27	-	TGTGCCAGCAGTCCTAGCTCGGGAGTTGAGCAGTACTTC	CASSPSSGVEQYF
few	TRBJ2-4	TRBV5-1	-	TGCGCCAGCAGCTCGGGGAGATCATCGGCCAAAAACATTCAGTACTTC	CASSSGRSSAKNIQYF
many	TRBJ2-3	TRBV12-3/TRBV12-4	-	TGTGCCAGCAGTTTGGGGTTCACAGATACGCAGTATTTT	CASSLGFTDTQYF
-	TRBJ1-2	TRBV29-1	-	TGCAGCGTACCACAGGGACCTAACTATGGCTACACCTTC	CSVPQGPNYGYTF
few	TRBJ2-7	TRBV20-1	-	TGCAGTGCTAGAGATTTCCCTGCCTACGAGCAGTACTTC	CSARDFPAYEQYF
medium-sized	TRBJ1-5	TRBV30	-	TGTGCTTACGGGGTCGGGCAGGGCTATAGCAATCAGCCCCAGCATTTT	CAYGVGQGYSNQPQHF
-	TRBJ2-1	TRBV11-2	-	TGTGCCAGCAGCTTAGAATCCGTCAATGAGCAGTTCTTC	CASSLESVNEQFF
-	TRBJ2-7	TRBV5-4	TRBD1	TGTGCCAGCAGCCTGGGGACAGGGATCTACGAGCAGTACTTC	CASSLGTGIYEQYF
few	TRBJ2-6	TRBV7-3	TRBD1	TGTGCCAGCAGCTCAACGGGACAGAGTAACTCTGGGGCCAACGTCCTGACTTTC	CASSSTGQSNSGANVLTF
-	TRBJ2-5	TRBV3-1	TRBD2	TGTGCCAGCAGCCAAGATCTCGGGACTAGCGGGGAGACCCAGTACTTC	CASSQDLGTSGETQYF
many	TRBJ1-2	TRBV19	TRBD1	TGTGCCAGTAGTACCGACAGGGTAGGACTTCCCGCTAACTATGGCTACACCTTC	CASSTDRVGLPANYGYTF
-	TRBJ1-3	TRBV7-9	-	TGTGGCAGCAGCTTATTCGGAAGCTCTGGAAACACCATATATTTT	CGSSLFGSSGNTIYF
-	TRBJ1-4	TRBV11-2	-	TGTGCCAGCAGCCCAATTCCCACTAATGAAAAACTGTTTTTT	CASSPIPTNEKLFF
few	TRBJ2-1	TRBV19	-	TGTGCCAGTAGTCTCCCCTATGAGCAGTTCTTC	CASSLPYEQFF
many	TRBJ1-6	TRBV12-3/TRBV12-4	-	TGTGCCAGCAGTCCCCGACAGAAACCCCTCCACTTT	CASSPRQKPLHF
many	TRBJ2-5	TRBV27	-	TGTGCCAGCAGTTTAATGCCCGGTGTATATTTGGAGACCCAGTACTTC	CASSLMPGVYLETQYF
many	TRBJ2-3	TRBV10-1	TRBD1	TGCGCCAGCAGTGCGCCGGGACAGGATGGTATAGTGCAGTATTTT	CASSAPGQDGIVQYF
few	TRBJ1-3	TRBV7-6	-	TGTGCCAGCAGCCCCCAAACCCAGGGGACATCTGGAAACACCATATATTTT	CASSPQTQGTSGNTIYF
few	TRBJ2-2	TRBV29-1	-	TGCAGCGTTCTTGCTACGAACACCGGGGAGCTGTTTTTT	CSVLATNTGELFF
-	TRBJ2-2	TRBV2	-	TGTGCCAGCAGCGGAAGGGTACGGACGAACACCGGGGAGCTGTTTTTT	CASSGRVRTNTGELFF
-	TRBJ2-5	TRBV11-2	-	TGTGCCAGCAGCCGACTAGGAGAGACCCAGTACTTC	CASSRLGETQYF
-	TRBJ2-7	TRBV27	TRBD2	TGTGCCAGCAGTTGGGGACTAGCGGGAGTAAGTGAGCAGTACTTC	CASSWGLAGVSEQYF
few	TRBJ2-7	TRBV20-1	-	TGCATGGGAAACAGGGTCGGCTCCTACGAGCAGTACTTC	CMGNRVGSYEQYF
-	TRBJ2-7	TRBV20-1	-	TGCAGTGCTAGAGAGGCGGACTCCTACGAGCAGTACTTC	CSAREADSYEQYF
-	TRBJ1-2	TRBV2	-	TGTGCCAGCGGTACTGGGTTATATGGCTACACCTTC	CASGTGLYGYTF
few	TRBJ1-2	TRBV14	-	TGTGCCAGCAGCCAAAATCCCAACGAGGTCTATGGCTACACCTTC	CASSQNPNEVYGYTF
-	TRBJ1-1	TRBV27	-	TGTGCCAGCAGGAAGAACACTGAAGCTTTCTTT	CASRKNTEAFF
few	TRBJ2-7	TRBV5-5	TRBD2	TGTGCCAGCAGCTTCCGGGACTATTACTACGAGCAGTACTTC	CASSFRDYYYEQYF
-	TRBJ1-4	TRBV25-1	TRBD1	TGTGCCAGCAGTGAAATCGGGGCAAGACAGGGAGGTTACCAAAAACTGTTTTTT	CASSEIGARQGGYQKLFF
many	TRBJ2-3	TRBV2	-	TGTGCCAGCAGTGGGGGCACAGGGGAGGGAGATACGCAGTATTTT	CASSGGTGEGDTQYF
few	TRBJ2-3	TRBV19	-	TGTGCCAGTAGTACGGGACGAGGTGGGAGCACAGATACGCAGTATTTT	CASSTGRGGSTDTQYF
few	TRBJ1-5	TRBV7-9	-	TGTGCCAGCACCCGTGACGTAGATCTCACTCAGCCCCAGCATTTT	CASTRDVDLTQPQHF
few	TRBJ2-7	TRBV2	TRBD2	TGTGCCAGCAGTGAACTGAGCGGGAGATTCTACGAGCAGTACTTC	CASSELSGRFYEQYF
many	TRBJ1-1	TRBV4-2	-	TGTGCCAGCAGCCCCGAAGGGGGGAGATCCACTGAAGCTTTCTTT	CASSPEGGRSTEAFF
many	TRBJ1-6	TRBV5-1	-	TGCGCCAGCAGCCGCGGGACAAATAATTCACCCCTCCACTTT	CASSRGTNNSPLHF
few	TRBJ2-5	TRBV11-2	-	TGTGCCAGCAGCTTAACACCGGGCAGGGAGACCCAGTACTTC	CASSLTPGRETQYF
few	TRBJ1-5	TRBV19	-	TGTGCCAGTAGGTCGGGCCCTCAGCCCCAGCATTTT	CASRSGPQPQHF
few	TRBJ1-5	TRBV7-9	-	TGTGCCAGCAGCTCTAGAGATAGCAATCAGCCCCAGCATTTT	CASSSRDSNQPQHF
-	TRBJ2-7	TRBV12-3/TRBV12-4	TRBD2	TGTGCCAGCGGGAAAGGACTAGCGGGATACGAGCAGTACTTC	CASGKGLAGYEQYF
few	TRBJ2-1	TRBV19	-	TGTGCCAGTAGTATCTCAGGACTGTACAATGAGCAGTTCTTC	CASSISGLYNEQFF
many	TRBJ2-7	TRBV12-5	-	TGTGCTAGTGGTTTGGTAGGACAGCTTTTATCCTACGAGCAGTACTTC	CASGLVGQLLSYEQYF
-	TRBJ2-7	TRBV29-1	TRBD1	TGCAGCGTTGAAAACCCCGGGACAGGGATGTACGAGCAGTACTTC	CSVENPGTGMYEQYF
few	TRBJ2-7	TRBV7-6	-	TGTGCCAGCAGCTTACGCGAGGGAGACTTTTACGAGCAGTACTTC	CASSLREGDFYEQYF
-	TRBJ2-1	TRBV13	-	TGTGCCAGCAGCTCCCCCGGGTCGAAGGGGTACAATGAGCAGTTCTTC	CASSSPGSKGYNEQFF
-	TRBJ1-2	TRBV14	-	TGTGCCAGCAGCCAAGAGCCAGACTATGGCTACACCTTC	CASSQEPDYGYTF
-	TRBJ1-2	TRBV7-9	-	TGTGCCAGCAGCTTATGGGAGTACTATGGCTACACCTTC	CASSLWEYYGYTF
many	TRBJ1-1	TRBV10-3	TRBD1	TGTGCCATCAGTACACAGGGGAAGTCCACTGAAGCTTTCTTT	CAISTQGKSTEAFF
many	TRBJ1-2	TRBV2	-	TGTGCCAGCAGCGGGCAGACCTATGGCTACACCTTC	CASSGQTYGYTF
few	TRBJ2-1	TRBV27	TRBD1	TGTGCCAGCAGTTCCGACAGGGCCTCCTACAATGAGCAGTTCTTC	CASSSDRASYNEQFF
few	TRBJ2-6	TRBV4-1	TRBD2	TGCGCCAGCAGCCAGACTAGCGGGAGCTCTGGGGCCAACGTCCTGACTTTC	CASSQTSGSSGANVLTF
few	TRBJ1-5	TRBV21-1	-	TGTGCCAGCAAAGGTCCACAGCCGCCCCAGCATTTT	CASKGPQPPQHF
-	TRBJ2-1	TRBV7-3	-	TGTACCAGCAGTCCAGAAAGGGCTAAAGTCAATGAGCAGTTCTTC	CTSSPERAKVNEQFF
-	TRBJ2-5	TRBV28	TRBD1	TGTGCCAGCCGTCTCGACAGGGTCCAAGAGACCCAGTACTTC	CASRLDRVQETQYF
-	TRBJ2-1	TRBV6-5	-	TGTGCCAGCAGTTCTATAGCGGTATACAATGAGCAGTTCTTC	CASSSIAVYNEQFF
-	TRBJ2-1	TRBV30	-	TGTGCCTGGAGTCCCCCAGGGTATGAATCCTACAATGAGCAGTTCTTC	CAWSPPGYESYNEQFF